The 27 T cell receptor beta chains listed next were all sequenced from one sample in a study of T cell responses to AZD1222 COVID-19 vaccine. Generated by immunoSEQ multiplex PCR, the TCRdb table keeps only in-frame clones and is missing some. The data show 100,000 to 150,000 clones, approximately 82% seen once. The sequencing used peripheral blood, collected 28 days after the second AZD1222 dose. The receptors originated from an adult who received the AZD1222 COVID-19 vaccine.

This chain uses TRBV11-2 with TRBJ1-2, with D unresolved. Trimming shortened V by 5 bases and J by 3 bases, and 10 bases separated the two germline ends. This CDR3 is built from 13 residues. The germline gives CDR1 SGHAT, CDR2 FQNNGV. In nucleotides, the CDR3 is TGTGCCAGCAGCGCCGACCCAGACTATGGCTACACCTTC. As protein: CASSADPDYGYTF.

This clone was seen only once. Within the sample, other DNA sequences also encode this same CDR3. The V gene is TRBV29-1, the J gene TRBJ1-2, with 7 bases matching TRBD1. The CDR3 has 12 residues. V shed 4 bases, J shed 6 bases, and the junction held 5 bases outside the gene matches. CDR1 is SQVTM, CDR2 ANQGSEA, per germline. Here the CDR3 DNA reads TGCAGCGTTGTTCAGGGGGGAGATGGCTACACCTTC. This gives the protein CSVVQGGDGYTF.

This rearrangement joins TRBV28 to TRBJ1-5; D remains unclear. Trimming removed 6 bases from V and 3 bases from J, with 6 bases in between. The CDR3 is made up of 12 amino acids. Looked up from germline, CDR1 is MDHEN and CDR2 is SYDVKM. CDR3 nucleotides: TGTGCCAGCAGCCCGGACAATCAGCCCCAGCATTTT. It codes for CASSPDNQPQHF.

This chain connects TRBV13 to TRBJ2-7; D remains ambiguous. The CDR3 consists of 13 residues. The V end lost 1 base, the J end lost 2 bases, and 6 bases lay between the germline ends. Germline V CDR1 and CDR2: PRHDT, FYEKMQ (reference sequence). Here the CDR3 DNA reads TGTGCCAGCAGCTTAGCTCCCCCCTACGAGCAGTACTTC. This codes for CASSLAPPYEQYF.

CDR3 sequence: CSGRRGGNEKLFF. In DNA form, the CDR3 reads TGCAGCGGGCGAAGGGGGGGTAATGAAAAACTGTTTTTT. This rearrangement joins TRBV29-1 to TRBJ1-4; TRBD1 is a possible D gene (6 bases). Trimming pared 7 bases from V and 4 bases from J, leaving 13 bases between. Germline V CDR1 and CDR2: SQVTM, ANQGSEA. This CDR3 comprises 13 residues. Looking up the rest from reference TRBV29-1 and TRBJ1-4 gives the full variable domain: SAVISQKPSRDICQRGTSLTIQCQVDSQVTMMFWYRQQPGQSLTLIATANQGSEATYESGFVIDKFPISRPNLTFSTLTVSNMSPEDSSIYLCSGRRGGNEKLFFGSGTQLSVL.

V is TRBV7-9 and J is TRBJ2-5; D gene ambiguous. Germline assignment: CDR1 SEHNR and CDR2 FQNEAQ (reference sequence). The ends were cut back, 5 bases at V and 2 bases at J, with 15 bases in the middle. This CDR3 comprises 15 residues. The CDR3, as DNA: TGTGCCAGCAGCATCGGACGGACGACACAAGAGACCCAGTACTTC. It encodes CASSIGRTTQETQYF.

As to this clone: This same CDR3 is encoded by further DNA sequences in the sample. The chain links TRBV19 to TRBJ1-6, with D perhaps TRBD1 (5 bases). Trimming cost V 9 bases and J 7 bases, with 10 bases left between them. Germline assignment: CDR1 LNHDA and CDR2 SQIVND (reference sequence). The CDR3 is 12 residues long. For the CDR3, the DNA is TGTGCCAGCCGGGACGGCAATTCACCCCTCCACTTT. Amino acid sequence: CASRDGNSPLHF.

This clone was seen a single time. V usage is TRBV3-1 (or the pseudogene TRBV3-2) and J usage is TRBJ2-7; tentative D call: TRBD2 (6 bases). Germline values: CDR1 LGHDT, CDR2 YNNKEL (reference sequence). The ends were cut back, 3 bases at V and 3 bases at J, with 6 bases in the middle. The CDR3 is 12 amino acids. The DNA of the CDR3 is TGTGCCAGCAGCCAGGAGGGCTACGAGCAGTACTTC. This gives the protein CASSQEGYEQYF.

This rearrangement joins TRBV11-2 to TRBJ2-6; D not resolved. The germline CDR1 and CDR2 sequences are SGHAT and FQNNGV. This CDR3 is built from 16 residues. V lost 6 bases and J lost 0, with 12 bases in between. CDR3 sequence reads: CASSWFMHSGANVLTF. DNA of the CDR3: TGTGCCAGCAGTTGGTTCATGCACTCTGGGGCCAACGTCCTGACTTTC.

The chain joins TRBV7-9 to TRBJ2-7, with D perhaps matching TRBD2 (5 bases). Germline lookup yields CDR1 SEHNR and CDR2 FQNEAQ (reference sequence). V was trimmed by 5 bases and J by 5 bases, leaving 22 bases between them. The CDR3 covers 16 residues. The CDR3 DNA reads TGTGCCAGCAGCGACGGCGGGTCTCCATTGTTTGACGAGCAGTACTTC. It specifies CASSDGGSPLFDEQYF.

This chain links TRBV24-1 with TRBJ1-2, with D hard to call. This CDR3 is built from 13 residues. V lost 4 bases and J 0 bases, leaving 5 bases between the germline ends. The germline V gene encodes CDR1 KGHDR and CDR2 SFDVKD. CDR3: CATSERTNYGYTF. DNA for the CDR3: TGTGCCACCAGTGAGAGGACTAACTATGGCTACACCTTC.

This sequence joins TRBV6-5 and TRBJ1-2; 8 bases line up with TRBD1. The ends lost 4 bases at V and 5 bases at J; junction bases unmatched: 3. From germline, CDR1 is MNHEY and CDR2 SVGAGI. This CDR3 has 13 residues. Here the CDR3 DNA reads TGTGCCAGCAGTTCCTACAGGGGGTATGGCTACACCTTC. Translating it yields CASSSYRGYGYTF.

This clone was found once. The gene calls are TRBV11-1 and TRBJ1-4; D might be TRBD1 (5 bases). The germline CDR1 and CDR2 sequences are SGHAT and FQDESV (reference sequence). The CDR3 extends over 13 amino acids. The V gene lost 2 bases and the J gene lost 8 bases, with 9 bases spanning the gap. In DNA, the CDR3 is TGTGCCAGCAGCTTACAGGGTGGCGAAAAACTGTTTTTT. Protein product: CASSLQGGEKLFF.

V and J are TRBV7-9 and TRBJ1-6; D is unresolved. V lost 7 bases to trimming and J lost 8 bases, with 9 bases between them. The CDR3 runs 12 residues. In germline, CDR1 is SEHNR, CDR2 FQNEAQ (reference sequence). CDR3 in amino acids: CASTHTDSPLHF. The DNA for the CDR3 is TGTGCCAGCACTCACACTGATTCACCCCTCCACTTT.

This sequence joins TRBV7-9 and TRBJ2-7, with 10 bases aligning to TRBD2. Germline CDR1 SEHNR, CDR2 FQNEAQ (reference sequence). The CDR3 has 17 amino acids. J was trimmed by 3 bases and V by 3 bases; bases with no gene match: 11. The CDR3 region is CASSFARASGGLYEQYF. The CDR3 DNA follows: TGTGCCAGCAGCTTCGCGCGGGCTAGCGGGGGACTCTACGAGCAGTACTTC.

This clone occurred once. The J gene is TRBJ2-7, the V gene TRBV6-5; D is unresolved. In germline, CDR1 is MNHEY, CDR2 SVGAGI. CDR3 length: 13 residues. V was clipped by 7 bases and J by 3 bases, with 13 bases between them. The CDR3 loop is CASNRNSFYEQYF. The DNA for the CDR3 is TGTGCCAGCAACCGTAACAGCTTCTACGAGCAGTACTTC.

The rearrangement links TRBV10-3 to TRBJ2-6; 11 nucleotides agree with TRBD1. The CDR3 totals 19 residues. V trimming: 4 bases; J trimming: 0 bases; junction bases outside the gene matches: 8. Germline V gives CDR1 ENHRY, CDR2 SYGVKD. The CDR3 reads CAISGGQGTGGSGANVLTF. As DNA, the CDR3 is TGTGCCATCAGTGGAGGTCAAGGGACAGGGGGCTCTGGGGCCAACGTCCTGACTTTC.

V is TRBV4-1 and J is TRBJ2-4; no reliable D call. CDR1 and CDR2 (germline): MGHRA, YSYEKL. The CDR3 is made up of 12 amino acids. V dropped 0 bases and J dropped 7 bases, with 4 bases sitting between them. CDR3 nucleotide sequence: TGCGCCAGCAGCCAAGATGTCAACATTCAGTACTTC. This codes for CASSQDVNIQYF.

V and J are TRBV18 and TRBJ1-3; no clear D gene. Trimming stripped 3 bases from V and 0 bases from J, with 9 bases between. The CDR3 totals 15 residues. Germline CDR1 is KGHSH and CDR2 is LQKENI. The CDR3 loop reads CASSPEGSSGNTIYF. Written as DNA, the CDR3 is TGTGCCAGCTCACCGGAAGGGTCCTCTGGAAACACCATATATTTT.

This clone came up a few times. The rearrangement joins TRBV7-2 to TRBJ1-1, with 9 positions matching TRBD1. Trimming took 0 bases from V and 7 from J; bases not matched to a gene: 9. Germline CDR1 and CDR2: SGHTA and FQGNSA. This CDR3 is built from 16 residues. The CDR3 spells CASSLALGQGDNEAFF. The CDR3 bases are TGTGCCAGCAGCTTAGCTTTGGGACAGGGAGATAATGAAGCTTTCTTT.

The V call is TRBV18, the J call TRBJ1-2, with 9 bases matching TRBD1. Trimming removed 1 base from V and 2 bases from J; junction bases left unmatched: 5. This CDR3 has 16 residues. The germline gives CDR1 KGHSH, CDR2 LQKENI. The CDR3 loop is CASSPRDRAKNYGYTF. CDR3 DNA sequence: TGTGCCAGCTCACCACGGGACAGGGCTAAGAACTATGGCTACACCTTC. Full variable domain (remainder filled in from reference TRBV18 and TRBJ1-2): NAGVMQNPRHLVRRRGQEARLRCSPMKGHSHVYWYRQLPEEGLKFMVYLQKENIIDESGMPKERFSAEFPKEGPSILRIQQVVRGDSAAYFCASSPRDRAKNYGYTFGSGTRLTVV.

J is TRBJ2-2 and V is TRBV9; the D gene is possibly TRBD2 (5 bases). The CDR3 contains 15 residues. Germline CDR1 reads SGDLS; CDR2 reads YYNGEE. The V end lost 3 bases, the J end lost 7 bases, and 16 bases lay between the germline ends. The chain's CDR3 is CASSARGFADGELFF. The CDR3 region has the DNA TGTGCCAGCAGCGCGCGAGGGTTTGCGGACGGGGAGCTGTTTTTT.

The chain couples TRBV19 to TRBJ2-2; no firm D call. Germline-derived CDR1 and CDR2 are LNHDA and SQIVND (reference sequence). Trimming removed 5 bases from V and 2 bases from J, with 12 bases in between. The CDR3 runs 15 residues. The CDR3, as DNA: TGTGCCAGTAGTCGATCAGAGGTAAACACCGGGGAGCTGTTTTTT. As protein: CASSRSEVNTGELFF. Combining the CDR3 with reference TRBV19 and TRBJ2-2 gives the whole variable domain DGGITQSPKYLFRKEGQNVTLSCEQNLNHDAMYWYRQDPGQGLRLIYYSQIVNDFQKGDIAEGYSVSREKKESFPLTVTSAQKNPTAFYLCASSRSEVNTGELFFGEGSRLTVL.

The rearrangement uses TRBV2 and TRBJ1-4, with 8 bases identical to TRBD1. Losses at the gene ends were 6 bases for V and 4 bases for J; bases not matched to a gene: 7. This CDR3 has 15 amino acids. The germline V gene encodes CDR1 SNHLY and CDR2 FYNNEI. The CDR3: CASSEDRVVNEKLFF. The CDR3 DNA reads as TGTGCCAGCAGCGAGGACAGGGTTGTTAATGAAAAACTGTTTTTT.

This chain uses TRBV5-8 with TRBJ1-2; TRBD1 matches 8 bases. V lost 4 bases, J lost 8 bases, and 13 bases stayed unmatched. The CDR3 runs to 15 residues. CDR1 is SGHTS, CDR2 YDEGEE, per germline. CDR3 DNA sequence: TGTGCCAGCAGCCCCCGGGACAGGAGCCTTCGGGGCTACACCTTC. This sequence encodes CASSPRDRSLRGYTF.

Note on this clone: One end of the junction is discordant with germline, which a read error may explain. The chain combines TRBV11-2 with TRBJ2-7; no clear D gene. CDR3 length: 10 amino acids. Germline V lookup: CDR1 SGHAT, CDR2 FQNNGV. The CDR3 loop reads CASSSDEQYF. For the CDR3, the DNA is TGTGCCAGCAGCTCCGACGAGCAGTACTTC.

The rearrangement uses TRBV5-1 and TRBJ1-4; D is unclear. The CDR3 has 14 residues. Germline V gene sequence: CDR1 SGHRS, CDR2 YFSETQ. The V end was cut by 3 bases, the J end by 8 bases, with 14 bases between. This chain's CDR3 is CASSSGGSGEKLFF. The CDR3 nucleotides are TGCGCCAGCAGCTCGGGCGGGTCAGGAGAAAAACTGTTTTTT.